This is a list of T cell receptor beta chains from one sample in a study of blood T cell repertoires in COVID-19. The table came from immunoSEQ multiplex PCR; TCRdb's copy has only in-frame clones and leaves some out. The sample shows approximately 180,000 clones, 82% of them seen only once. The sequencing sample was made of peripheral blood. The origin of the receptors is a woman aged 70-85 years with acute or convalescent COVID-19. Each CDR3 is given with its conserved first and last residue.

j_call v_call cdr3_aa
TRBJ1-6 TRBV27 CASSWRRTGLNSPLHF
TRBJ2-7 TRBV19 CASSLVGQSYEQYF
TRBJ1-3 TRBV5-1 CASSLGNANSGNTIYF
TRBJ2-1 TRBV6-1 CASSEHRGWDNEQFF
TRBJ2-1 TRBV3-1/TRBV3-2 CASSLEGRVSDEQFF
TRBJ2-2 TRBV30 CAWSAPDRGFTGELFF
TRBJ2-7 TRBV3-1/TRBV3-2 CASSQGLAGDLEQYF
TRBJ1-2 TRBV30 CAWSVSDRGLYGYTF
TRBJ2-5 TRBV4-1 CASSQDMTGGRTQYF
TRBJ2-2 TRBV11-2 CASSERTGGNTGELFF
TRBJ1-6 TRBV5-5 CASSLTYNSPLHF
TRBJ1-2 TRBV27 CASSLGTSTSVYGYTF
TRBJ2-1 TRBV28 CASNRPGLAGVYEQFF
TRBJ1-5 TRBV28 CASSNPGGVQPQHF
TRBJ2-7 TRBV6-6 CASSAYQGRCDF
TRBJ1-1 TRBV19 CASTGQGLITEAFF
TRBJ2-3 TRBV7-8 CASSLFDSPTDTQYF
TRBJ2-3 TRBV20-1 CSARAGDTQYF
TRBJ1-1 TRBV4-2 CASTQFRDTEAFF
TRBJ2-1 TRBV28 CASSPRPGAYNEQFF
TRBJ2-2 TRBV5-1 CASSLRAGANTGELFF